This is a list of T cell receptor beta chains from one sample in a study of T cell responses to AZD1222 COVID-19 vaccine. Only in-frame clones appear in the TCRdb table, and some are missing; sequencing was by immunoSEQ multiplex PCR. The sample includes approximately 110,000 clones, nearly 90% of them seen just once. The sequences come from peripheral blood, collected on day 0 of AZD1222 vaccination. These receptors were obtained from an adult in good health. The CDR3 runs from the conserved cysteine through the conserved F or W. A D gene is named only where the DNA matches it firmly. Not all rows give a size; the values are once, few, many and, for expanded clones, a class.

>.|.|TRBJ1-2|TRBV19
TGTGCCAGTAGTATAGAGGCCCCCCGTCGGGCCTACACCTTC
CASSIEAPRRAYTF
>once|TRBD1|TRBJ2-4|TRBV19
TGTGCCAGTAGTGTCGACAGGGGCTTAGGCAAAAACATTCAGTACTTC
CASSVDRGLGKNIQYF
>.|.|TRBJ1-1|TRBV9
TGTGCCAGCAGCAAAAGTGGGATCTTTAACACTGAAGCTTTCTTT
CASSKSGIFNTEAFF
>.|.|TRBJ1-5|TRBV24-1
TGTGCCACCAGTGATTTCCCTGCAAATCAGCCCCAGCATTTT
CATSDFPANQPQHF
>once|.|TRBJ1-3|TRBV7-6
TGTGCCAGCAGCTTAGCGCAGGGGCCTGGAAACACCATATATTTT
CASSLAQGPGNTIYF
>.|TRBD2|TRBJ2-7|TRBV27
TGTGCCAGCAGGGGGAGGGTGGTCCACGAGCAGTACTTC
CASRGRVVHEQYF
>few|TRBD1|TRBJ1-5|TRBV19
TGTGCCAGTAGAGACAGGGGTAGTCAGCCCCAGCATTTT
CASRDRGSQPQHF
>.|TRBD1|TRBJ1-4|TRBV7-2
TGTGCCAGCAGCTGGGGACAGGGGGGCGAAAAACTGTTTTTT
CASSWGQGGEKLFF
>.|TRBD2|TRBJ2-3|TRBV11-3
TGTGCCAGCACCACCGGTGGGACTCTAGCGGGAGACGCAGATACGCAGTATTTT
CASTTGGTLAGDADTQYF
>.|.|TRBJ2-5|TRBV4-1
TGCGCCAGCAGCGTTAGCGAGGCTTTGGAGACCCAGTACTTC
CASSVSEALETQYF
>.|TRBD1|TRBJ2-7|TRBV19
TGTGCCAGTAGACCGACAGGGGCCCACGAGCAGTACTTC
CASRPTGAHEQYF
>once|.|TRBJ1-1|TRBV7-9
TGTGCCAGCAGCTCGTTGGGGAGGTTCACTGAAGCTTTCTTT
CASSSLGRFTEAFF
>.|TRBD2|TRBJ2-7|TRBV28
TGTGCCAGCAGCTCGGGGGGGTATCGCGAGCAGTACTTC
CASSSGGYREQYF
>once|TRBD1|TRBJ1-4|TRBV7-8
TGTGCCAGCAGCGCCCGGGGGACAGGGATTGAAAAACTGTTTTTT
CASSARGTGIEKLFF
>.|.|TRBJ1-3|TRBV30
TGTGCCTGGAGTGTGTATCGATCCCACTCTGGAAACACCATATATTTT
CAWSVYRSHSGNTIYF
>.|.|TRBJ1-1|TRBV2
TGTGCCAGCACCCCGGGACACATGAACACTGAAGCTTTCTTT
CASTPGHMNTEAFF
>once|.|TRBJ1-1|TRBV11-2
TGTGCCAGCAGCGCCGCAGGGAGGACTGAAGCTTTCTTT
CASSAAGRTEAFF
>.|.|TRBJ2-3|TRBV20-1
TGCAGTGCTAGTCTTGCAGATACGCAGTATTTT
CSASLADTQYF
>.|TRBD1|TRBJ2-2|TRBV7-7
TGTGCCAGCAGCACACAGGGGGCTGGCACCGGGGAGCTGTTTTTT
CASSTQGAGTGELFF
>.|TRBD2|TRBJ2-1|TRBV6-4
TGTGCCAGCAGTGACTCCGGGAGCGGGAGGGCTGAGCAGTTCTTC
CASSDSGSGRAEQFF
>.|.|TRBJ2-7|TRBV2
TGTGCCAGCATCCAAGGGACCTACCCCTACGAGCAGTACTTC
CASIQGTYPYEQYF
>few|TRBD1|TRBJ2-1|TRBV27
TGTGCCAGCAGTTTGCCAGCGACAGGGGGCGATGAGCAGTTCTTC
CASSLPATGGDEQFF
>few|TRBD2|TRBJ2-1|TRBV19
TGTGCCAGTAGTGGCGGGAGTTTCAATGAGCAGTTCTTC
CASSGGSFNEQFF
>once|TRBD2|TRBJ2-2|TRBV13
TGTGCCAGCAGCTTTAGACTAGCGGGAGGCACCGGGGAGCTGTTTTTT
CASSFRLAGGTGELFF
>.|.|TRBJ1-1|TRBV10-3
TGTGCCATCAGTTCTGCGCTATTAAGTAGCATCAACACTGAAGCTTTCTTT
CAISSALLSSINTEAFF
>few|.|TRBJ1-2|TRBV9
TGTGCCAGCAGCGTAGGAAGGGGAGGTAACTATGGCTACACCTTC
CASSVGRGGNYGYTF
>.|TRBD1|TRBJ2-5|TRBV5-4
TGTGCCAGCAGCCCCGGACAGGGCAGGGAGACCCAGTACTTC
CASSPGQGRETQYF
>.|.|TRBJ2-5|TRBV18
TGTGCCAGCTCACCTAATGGGGTCTGGGAGACCCAGTACTTC
CASSPNGVWETQYF
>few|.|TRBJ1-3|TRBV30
TGTGCCTGGAGTGCCCCCTCACAGGCCTCTGGAAACACCATATATTTT
CAWSAPSQASGNTIYF
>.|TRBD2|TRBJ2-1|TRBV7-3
TGTGCCAGCAGCTTAATTAGCGGGAGTAAGAATGAGCAGTTCTTC
CASSLISGSKNEQFF
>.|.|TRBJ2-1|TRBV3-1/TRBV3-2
TGTGCCAGCAGCCAAGATTTGGTAGCACGGGACAATGAGCAGTTCTTC
CASSQDLVARDNEQFF
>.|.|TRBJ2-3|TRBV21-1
TGTGCCAGCCGCCGACAGAGCACAGATACGCAGTATTTT
CASRRQSTDTQYF
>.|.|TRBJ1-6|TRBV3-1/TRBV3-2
TGTGCCAGCAGCCCCACCGGGACCTGGGATTCACCCCTCCACTTT
CASSPTGTWDSPLHF
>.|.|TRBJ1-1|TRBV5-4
TGTGCCAGCAGCTTGCAGGGGACGGTTGAAGCTTTCTTT
CASSLQGTVEAFF
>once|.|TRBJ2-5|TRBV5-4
TGTGCCAGCAGCTCGTCCCAGGGGGGAGAGACCCAGTACTTC
CASSSSQGGETQYF
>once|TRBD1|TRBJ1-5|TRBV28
TGTGCCAGCAACGGCCGAGGCACAGGGGGCATCATGGGCAATCAGCCCCAGCATTTT
CASNGRGTGGIMGNQPQHF
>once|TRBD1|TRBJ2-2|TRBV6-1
TGTGCCAGCAGTGCTCACAGGGGCGCCCTCCACACCGGGGAGCTGTTTTTT
CASSAHRGALHTGELFF
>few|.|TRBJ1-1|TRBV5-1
TGCGCCAGCAGCCCAAACAGGGCGGCGGACACTGAAGCTTTCTTT
CASSPNRAADTEAFF
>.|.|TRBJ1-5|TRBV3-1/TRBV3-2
TGTGCCAGCAGCCAAGATCTCCCTATGCGGAATCAGCCCCAGCATTTT
CASSQDLPMRNQPQHF
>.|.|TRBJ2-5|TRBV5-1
TGCGCCAGCAGCCCCTCCCGCCAAGAGACCCAGTACTTC
CASSPSRQETQYF
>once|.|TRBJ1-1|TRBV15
TGTGCCACCAGCAGAGGGGGGGGCCGAACTGAAGCTTTCTTT
CATSRGGGRTEAFF
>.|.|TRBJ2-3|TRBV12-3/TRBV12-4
TGTGCCAGCAGTCGCACAGATACGCAGTATTTT
CASSRTDTQYF
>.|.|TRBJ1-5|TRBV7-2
TGTGCCAGCTCTCTCCGCCTGGGGTTGGGGATAAATCAGCCCCAGCATTTT
CASSLRLGLGINQPQHF
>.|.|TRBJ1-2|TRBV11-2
TGTGCCAGCAGCTCAACGGGCAACTATGGCTACACCTTC
CASSSTGNYGYTF
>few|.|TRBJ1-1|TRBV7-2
TGTGCCAGCAGCTTATTCGGAGGAGGCCACACTGAAGCTTTCTTT
CASSLFGGGHTEAFF
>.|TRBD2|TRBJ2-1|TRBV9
TGTGCCAGCAGCGTAGAGCCCCCCCCCTTAGCGGGAGGGCCTCCCAATGAGCAGTTCTTC
CASSVEPPPLAGGPPNEQFF
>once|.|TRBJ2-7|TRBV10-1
TGCGCCAGCAGAGTCAGCCCACTGAGTGATCTCCACGTCTCCTACGAGCAGTACTTC
CASRVSPLSDLHVSYEQYF
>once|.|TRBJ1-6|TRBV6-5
TGTGCCAGCAGCGGACCAGGGCTCTATAATTCACCCCTCCACTTT
CASSGPGLYNSPLHF